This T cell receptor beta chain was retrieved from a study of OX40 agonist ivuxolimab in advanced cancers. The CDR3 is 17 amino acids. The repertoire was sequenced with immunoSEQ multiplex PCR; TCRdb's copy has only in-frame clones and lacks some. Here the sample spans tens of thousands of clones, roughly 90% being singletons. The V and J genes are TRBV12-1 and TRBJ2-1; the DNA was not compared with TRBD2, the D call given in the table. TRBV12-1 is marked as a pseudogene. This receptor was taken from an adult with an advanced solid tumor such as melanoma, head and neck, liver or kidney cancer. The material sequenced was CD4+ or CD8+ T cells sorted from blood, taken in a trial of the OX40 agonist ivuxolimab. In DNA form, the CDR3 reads TGTGCCAGCAGCTTTGGTGACTTCCACTTAGCCTACAATGAGCAGTTCTTC. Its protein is CASSFGDFHLAYNEQFF.